The T cell receptor beta chain under discussion was sequenced for a study of blood T cell repertoires in COVID-19. Assay: immunoSEQ multiplex PCR; the TCRdb copy retains only in-frame clones and omits some. The sample has a few hundred thousand clones; 80% to 90% are singletons. Germline V lookup: CDR1 SGHTA, CDR2 FQGNSA. Trimming removed 3 bases at V and 10 bases at J, with 10 bases between. This CDR3 region has 12 residues. Enrolled during active infection, Seattle patients were then followed longitudinally. This receptor was taken from a woman in her seventies with COVID-19, enrolled during active disease. Sequencing was carried out using peripheral blood. This rearrangement joins TRBV7-2 to TRBJ2-1; no clear D gene. The CDR3, as DNA: TGTGCCAGCAGCTTCGAGCGAACCGAGCAGTTCTTC. This translates into CASSFERTEQFF.